This T cell receptor beta chain was obtained from a study of T cells in Graves' hyperthyroidism and ophthalmopathy. V was shortened by 1 base and J by 0 bases, with 13 bases between the two germline ends. Germline V gene sequence: CDR1 MDHEN, CDR2 SYDVKM. This CDR3 region has 17 residues. RNA transcripts provided the source from which TCR beta CDR3 regions were amplified. The HTBI primer set served for first-round RT-PCR of the TCR CDR3. TCRdb reanalysed the multiplex PCR reads using MiXCR and keeps one entry per CDR3 protein. The sample yields around 600,000 distinct CDR3 sequences, 14% seen once. The TCR was taken from a woman in her late teens or twenties with Graves' ophthalmopathy. Sequencing was carried out using blood. The chain employs TRBV28 and TRBJ1-3, with D possibly being TRBD1 (5 bases). CDR3 coding DNA: TGTGCCAGCAGTTTATTCGGGACGTTTGCCTCTGGAAACACCATATATTTT. Its translation: CASSLFGTFASGNTIYF.